A selection of T cell receptor beta chains follows, all from one sample in a study of blood T cell repertoires in COVID-19. Assay used: immunoSEQ multiplex PCR; TCRdb lists only in-frame clones, some missing. This repertoire shows under 200,000 clones, around 82% found once; its top ten account for 2.6%. Sequencing input: peripheral blood. These receptors came from a human donor with acute or convalescent COVID-19. The donor label of this sample is uncertain. Both conserved end residues are part of each CDR3. Fields, in order: J gene, D gene, V gene, clone size, CDR3 DNA, CDR3 protein. D genes are given only for firm matches. Rows give clone size only sometimes, using once, few, many, or a class for an expanded clone.

TRBJ2-3 | TRBD2 | TRBV5-1 | . | TGCGCCAGCAGCCCCACTAGCGGTACAGATACGCAGTATTTT | CASSPTSGTDTQYF
TRBJ2-3 | TRBD2 | TRBV5-1 | . | TGCGCCAGCAGCTTGTTAGGGGCTAGCGGGGGGCCCCCCGATACGCAGTATTTT | CASSLLGASGGPPDTQYF
TRBJ2-3 | TRBD2 | TRBV5-4 | . | TGTGCCAGCAGCTTGGCTAGCGGGCCTTCGGATACGCAGTATTTT | CASSLASGPSDTQYF
TRBJ2-7 | TRBD2 | TRBV7-9 | . | TGTGCCAGCAGCTTAGCTGTAGCGGGAATAAGCGAGCAGTACTTC | CASSLAVAGISEQYF
TRBJ2-1 | . | TRBV5-1 | once | TGCGCCAGCAGCGGAGAGGGCGGGAACAATGAGCAGTTCTTC | CASSGEGGNNEQFF
TRBJ1-2 | . | TRBV28 | few | TGTGCCAGCAGTTTTCCGGTTGGCGGGGTATCTGGCTACACCTTC | CASSFPVGGVSGYTF
TRBJ1-6 | . | TRBV30 | . | TGTGCCTGGAGTGAGGTAGCAATTTCACCCCTCCACTTT | CAWSEVAISPLHF
TRBJ2-5 | . | TRBV2 | . | TGTGCCAGCAGTAGCACAGGGGGGGCAGAGACCCAGTACTTC | CASSSTGGAETQYF
TRBJ1-4 | . | TRBV30 | . | TGTGCCTGGAATCCGGGGGATTCGGAACTGTTTTTT | CAWNPGDSELFF
TRBJ2-7 | . | TRBV5-1 | . | TGCGCCAGCAGCAGCCAGGCCAGCTCCGACGAGCAGTACTTC | CASSSQASSDEQYF
TRBJ1-2 | TRBD1 | TRBV11-2 | . | TGTGCCAGCAGCTTGGGGACAGTCCCCTATGGCTACACCTTC | CASSLGTVPYGYTF
TRBJ2-3 | . | TRBV6-5 | . | TGTGCCAGCAGTTACCTAGTAGGAGATACGCAGTATTTT | CASSYLVGDTQYF
TRBJ2-5 | TRBD2 | TRBV5-1 | . | TGCGCCAGCAGCTTGGAACTAGCGGGAGGGCCGGTGGAGACCCAGTACTTC | CASSLELAGGPVETQYF
TRBJ2-5 | . | TRBV30 | . | TGTGCCTGGAGTGTAGCGCAGATCCAAGAGACCCAGTACTTC | CAWSVAQIQETQYF
TRBJ2-7 | . | TRBV9 | . | TGTGCCAGCAGCGGCGACAGGAGCTCCTACGAGCAGTACTTC | CASSGDRSSYEQYF
TRBJ1-6 | . | TRBV19 | . | TGTGCCAGCAGAGGTCCCACAGGGCGGGATTCACCCCTCCACTTT | CASRGPTGRDSPLHF
TRBJ2-2 | TRBD2 | TRBV7-2 | . | TGTGCCAGCAGCACTAGCGGGAGGGGTACCGGGGAGCTGTTTTTT | CASSTSGRGTGELFF
TRBJ1-1 | . | TRBV6-5 | . | TGTGCCAGCAGTTACCCCGACGGGGCTGAAGCTTTCTTT | CASSYPDGAEAFF
TRBJ2-1 | TRBD2 | TRBV19 | . | TGTGCCAGTAGAGGGGGGACTAGCGGGTACAATGAGCAGTTCTTC | CASRGGTSGYNEQFF
TRBJ2-7 | TRBD2 | TRBV19 | . | TGTGCCAGTAACTCGGCGACTAGCGGGAGAAGCGAGCAGTACTTC | CASNSATSGRSEQYF
TRBJ1-5 | . | TRBV11-2 | . | TGTGCCAGCAGCTTAGATTCACAGGGTAATCAGCCCCAGCATTTT | CASSLDSQGNQPQHF
TRBJ1-2 | TRBD1 | TRBV13 | once | TGTGCCAGCAGCTCCTTAACCCCAGGAGGACAGGGAGGAAGAGCGCGTGGCTACACCTTC | CASSSLTPGGQGGRARGYTF
TRBJ2-7 | TRBD2 | TRBV4-1 | . | TGCGCCAGCAGCCAAGGCCGAGCTAGCGGGAAGGCCGAGCAGTACTTC | CASSQGRASGKAEQYF
TRBJ2-5 | . | TRBV6-1 | . | TGTGCCAGCAGTGACCTTTCCCTATACCCCAAAGAGACCCAGTACTTC | CASSDLSLYPKETQYF
TRBJ1-1 | TRBD1 | TRBV19 | . | TGTGCCAGTAGTAAGGGACAGAGGAACACTGAAGCTTTCTTT | CASSKGQRNTEAFF
TRBJ1-4 | . | TRBV6-5 | . | TGTGCCAGCCGTCGGGGGGGGCCTGATGAAAAACTGTTTTTT | CASRRGGPDEKLFF
TRBJ2-5 | . | TRBV7-2 | . | TGTGCCAGCAGCCCTAGCCGGGAGACCCAGTACTTC | CASSPSRETQYF
TRBJ1-2 | . | TRBV25-1 | . | TGTGCCAGCAGCAGAGACACCCTGGGCTACACCTTC | CASSRDTLGYTF
TRBJ2-1 | TRBD1 | TRBV5-4 | . | TGTGCCAGCAGCTTCGGACAGGGCGATGAGCAGTTCTTC | CASSFGQGDEQFF
TRBJ1-4 | TRBD1 | TRBV27 | once | TGTGCCAGCAGTTCGCCGGGACAGGGAACTAATGAAAAACTGTTTTTT | CASSSPGQGTNEKLFF
TRBJ1-6 | . | TRBV6-1 | once | TGTGCCAGCAGTGACACCGCTTTCCCTGCGCCCCTCCACTTT | CASSDTAFPAPLHF
TRBJ2-2 | TRBD2 | TRBV9 | . | TGTGCCAGCAGCGTAGCGGGGGGAACCGGGGAGCTGTTTTTT | CASSVAGGTGELFF
TRBJ2-5 | TRBD2 | TRBV7-2 | . | TGTGCCAGCAGCTTAGGGGCGGGGGGGCTTGAGACCCAGTACTTC | CASSLGAGGLETQYF
TRBJ1-3 | TRBD1 | TRBV27 | . | TGTGCCAGCAGTCCACTTGGACAGGGGGATTACTCTGGAAACACCATATATTTT | CASSPLGQGDYSGNTIYF
TRBJ1-1 | TRBD1 | TRBV9 | . | TGTGCCAGCAGCGTAGCACTGGGGACAGAGAACACTGAAGCTTTCTTT | CASSVALGTENTEAFF
TRBJ1-6 | . | TRBV18 | . | TGTGCCAGCTCACCATCCTATTTGGGGGCCCTTAATTCACCCCTCCACTTT | CASSPSYLGALNSPLHF
TRBJ2-1 | TRBD2 | TRBV6-1 | . | TGTGCCAGCAGTGAAATGGGACTAGCGGGAGAGCCGGATGAGCAGTTCTTC | CASSEMGLAGEPDEQFF
TRBJ2-3 | TRBD2 | TRBV7-9 | . | TGTGCCAGCAGCCTCGTCTTAGCGGGAGGAACAGATACGCAGTATTTT | CASSLVLAGGTDTQYF
TRBJ2-1 | TRBD2 | TRBV14 | . | TGTGCCAGCAGCCAAGATAAGCGGGAGGGCGATGAGCAGTTCTTC | CASSQDKREGDEQFF
TRBJ1-2 | . | TRBV27 | . | TGTGCCAGCAGATTAACAGGGATTGCTGGCTACACCTTC | CASRLTGIAGYTF
TRBJ1-2 | . | TRBV5-6 | . | TGTGCCAGCAGGCGAACGGGGGGCGCCTTGGATGGCTACACCTTC | CASRRTGGALDGYTF
TRBJ2-1 | TRBD2 | TRBV11-2 | . | TGTGCCAGCAGAACCCTAGCGGGACGCCTCTACAATGAGCAGTTCTTC | CASRTLAGRLYNEQFF
TRBJ2-2 | TRBD2 | TRBV18 | . | TGTGCCAGCTCAACCGGGACTAGCGGGGGGATCGACACCGGGGAGCTGTTTTTT | CASSTGTSGGIDTGELFF
TRBJ2-5 | TRBD1 | TRBV5-1 | . | TGCGCCAGCAGCGGCAATCCAGGGGGACGGGAGACCCAGTACTTC | CASSGNPGGRETQYF
TRBJ1-1 | . | TRBV2 | . | TGTGCCAGCAGAATGGGCCCACAGGGTTTTGGAGCTTTCTTT | CASRMGPQGFGAFF
TRBJ2-5 | . | TRBV7-9 | once | TGTGCCAGCAGCCTGTACCAAGAGACCCAGTACTTC | CASSLYQETQYF
TRBJ2-7 | . | TRBV27 | . | TGTGCCAGCAGTTTAAATCGTGGCCCCTACGAGCAGTACTTC | CASSLNRGPYEQYF
TRBJ1-1 | . | TRBV10-1 | . | TGCGCCAGCAGTGAGTTTTTGACAGGCACTGAAGCTTTCTTT | CASSEFLTGTEAFF
TRBJ2-7 | . | TRBV6-5 | . | TGTGCCAGCAAAACGGGACTCTCCTACGAGCAGTACTTC | CASKTGLSYEQYF